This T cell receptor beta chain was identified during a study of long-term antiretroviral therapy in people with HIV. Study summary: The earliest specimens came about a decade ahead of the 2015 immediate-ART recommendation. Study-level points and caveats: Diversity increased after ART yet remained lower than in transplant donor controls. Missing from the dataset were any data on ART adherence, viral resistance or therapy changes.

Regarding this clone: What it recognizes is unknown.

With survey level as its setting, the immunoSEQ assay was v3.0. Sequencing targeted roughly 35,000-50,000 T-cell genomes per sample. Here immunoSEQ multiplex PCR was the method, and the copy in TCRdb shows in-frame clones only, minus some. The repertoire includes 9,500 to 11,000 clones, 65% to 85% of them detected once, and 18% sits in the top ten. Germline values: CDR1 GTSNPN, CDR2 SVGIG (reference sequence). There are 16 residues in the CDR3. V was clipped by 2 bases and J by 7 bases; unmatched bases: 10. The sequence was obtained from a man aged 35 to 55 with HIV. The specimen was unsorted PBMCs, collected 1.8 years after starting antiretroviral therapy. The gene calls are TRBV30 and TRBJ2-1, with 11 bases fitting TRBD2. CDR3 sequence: CAWSQGTSGGQNEQFF. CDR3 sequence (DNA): TGTGCCTGGAGTCAGGGGACTAGCGGAGGGCAGAATGAGCAGTTCTTC.